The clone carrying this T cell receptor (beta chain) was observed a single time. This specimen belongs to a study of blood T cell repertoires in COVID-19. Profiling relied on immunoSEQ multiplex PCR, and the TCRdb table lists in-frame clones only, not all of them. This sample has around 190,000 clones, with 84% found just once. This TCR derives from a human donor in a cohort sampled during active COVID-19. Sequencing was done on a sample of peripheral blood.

The CDR3 is CASSESSGSYNEQFF. DNA of the CDR3: TGTGCCAGCAGCGAGTCAAGCGGGAGCTACAATGAGCAGTTCTTC. This rearrangement joins TRBV11-2 to TRBJ2-1, with 8 bases aligning to TRBD2. The V gene's germline CDR1 is SGHAT and CDR2 FQNNGV. J gave up 3 bases and V 5 bases, and 6 bases lay outside the gene matches. CDR3 length equals 15 residues.